Listed below are T cell receptor beta chains from one sample, sequenced in a study of cytomegalovirus exposure and HLA in healthy donors. Produced via immunoSEQ multiplex PCR; TCRdb's table is partial and in-frame only. Of roughly 60,000 clones listed, approximately 80% are singletons. The sequenced sample consisted of PBMCs. These receptors were collected from a woman aged 40-49 years in good health and CMV-seropositive. The CDR3 runs from the conserved cysteine through the conserved F or W. D genes are given only for firm matches. Rows may omit the clone size; those that give it use once, few, many or a size class.

clone size	J gene	V gene	D gene	CDR3 protein	CDR3 DNA
-	TRBJ1-1	TRBV5-1	-	CASSLPDTEAFF	TGCGCCAGCAGCCTTCCCGACACTGAAGCTTTCTTT
-	TRBJ1-2	TRBV7-9	-	CASSLSRVIHGYTF	TGTGCCAGCAGCTTGTCGAGGGTAATCCATGGCTACACCTTC
-	TRBJ1-3	TRBV6-6	TRBD1	CASRGGDRSGNTIYF	TGTGCCAGCAGGGGAGGGGACAGGTCTGGAAACACCATATATTTT
few	TRBJ2-2	TRBV7-9	TRBD2	CASSPLAGGTGELFF	TGTGCCAGCAGCCCCCTCGCGGGGGGTACCGGGGAGCTGTTTTTT
-	TRBJ1-1	TRBV5-1	TRBD1	CASSLAGRGSGGTEAFF	TGCGCCAGCAGCTTGGCTGGGCGGGGTTCAGGGGGCACTGAAGCTTTCTTT
-	TRBJ2-7	TRBV4-1	-	CASSQDSVYYEQYF	TGCGCCAGCAGCCAAGATTCGGTTTACTACGAGCAGTACTTC
-	TRBJ2-3	TRBV29-1	-	CSVRLFLGTDTQYF	TGCAGCGTCAGACTGTTTCTGGGCACAGATACGCAGTATTTT
-	TRBJ2-2	TRBV10-3	TRBD2	CATRGTINTGELFF	TGTGCCACCCGGGGGACTATTAACACCGGGGAGCTGTTTTTT
few	TRBJ1-3	TRBV25-1	-	CASRANGLNSGNTIYF	TGTGCCAGCAGAGCAAACGGACTGAACTCTGGAAACACCATATATTTT
-	TRBJ1-3	TRBV9	-	CASSATLGSGGNTIYF	TGTGCCAGCAGCGCCACTCTGGGGTCGGGGGGAAACACCATATATTTT
-	TRBJ2-5	TRBV5-1	TRBD2	CASSSTGLGQKETQYF	TGCGCCAGCAGCTCCACCGGACTAGGCCAAAAAGAGACCCAGTACTTC
-	TRBJ2-5	TRBV7-8	TRBD2	CASSLPRGTSGQETQYF	TGTGCCAGCAGCCTCCCCCGGGGGACTAGCGGTCAAGAGACCCAGTACTTC
-	TRBJ2-3	TRBV11-3	-	CASSLTGGADTQYF	TGTGCCAGCAGCCTCACAGGGGGGGCAGATACGCAGTATTTT
-	TRBJ2-7	TRBV5-1	-	CASSPAVGSYEQYF	TGCGCCAGCAGCCCCGCGGTGGGCTCCTACGAGCAGTACTTC
-	TRBJ1-2	TRBV4-3	-	CASSPEAAYYGYTF	TGCGCCAGCAGCCCAGAAGCAGCGTACTATGGCTACACCTTC
-	TRBJ1-1	TRBV19	TRBD1	CASRHRGAGTEAFF	TGTGCCAGTAGGCACAGGGGGGCGGGCACTGAAGCTTTCTTT
-	TRBJ1-1	TRBV4-1	-	CASSQQGLDTEAFF	TGCGCCAGCAGCCAACAGGGTTTGGACACTGAAGCTTTCTTT
few	TRBJ2-7	TRBV7-9	-	CASSLEQSQRPYEQYF	TGTGCCAGCAGCTTAGAGCAGTCGCAGCGCCCATACGAGCAGTACTTC
-	TRBJ2-2	TRBV7-2	-	CASSSRESNTGELFF	TGTGCCAGCAGCTCGAGAGAGAGTAACACCGGGGAGCTGTTTTTT
-	TRBJ1-5	TRBV27	TRBD1	CASSSWTGVQPQHF	TGTGCCAGCAGTTCGTGGACAGGGGTGCAGCCCCAGCATTTT
-	TRBJ1-1	TRBV6-6	-	CASSYKDRLTEAFF	TGTGCCAGCAGTTACAAAGACAGGCTAACTGAAGCTTTCTTT
-	TRBJ2-5	TRBV7-3	-	CASSRGVEETQYF	TGTGCCAGCAGCCGCGGGGTAGAAGAGACCCAGTACTTC
-	TRBJ1-1	TRBV5-4	TRBD1	CASSITGVNTEAFF	TGTGCCAGCAGCATCACAGGGGTGAACACTGAAGCTTTCTTT
few	TRBJ2-4	TRBV13	-	CASSPRGVGNIQYF	TGTGCCAGCAGCCCCAGGGGCGTCGGAAACATTCAGTACTTC